The text below deals with one T cell receptor (beta chain). Germline-derived CDR1 and CDR2 are SNHLY and FYNNEI. V gave up 4 bases and J gave up 8 bases, with 12 bases separating them. This CDR3 is built from 13 residues. Assay: immunoSEQ multiplex PCR; the TCRdb copy retains only in-frame clones and omits some. The table has 2 million to 2.5 million clones, more than 85% seen once; the top ten hold 0.35% to 0.45%. These data belong to a study of shared clonotypes between healthy human individuals. The receptor comes from a man aged 18 to 29 in good health. Some clones in this sample may be carry-over from other donors' samples. The rearrangement joins TRBV2 to TRBJ1-5; TRBD1 might be the D (5 bases). The sample consisted of naive CD4+ T cells from PBMCs. The subset denotes: CD45RA+ positively selected. CDR3 amino acids: CASSGRLGEPQHF. In nucleotides, the CDR3 is TGTGCCAGCAGTGGACGGCTGGGGGAGCCCCAGCATTTT.